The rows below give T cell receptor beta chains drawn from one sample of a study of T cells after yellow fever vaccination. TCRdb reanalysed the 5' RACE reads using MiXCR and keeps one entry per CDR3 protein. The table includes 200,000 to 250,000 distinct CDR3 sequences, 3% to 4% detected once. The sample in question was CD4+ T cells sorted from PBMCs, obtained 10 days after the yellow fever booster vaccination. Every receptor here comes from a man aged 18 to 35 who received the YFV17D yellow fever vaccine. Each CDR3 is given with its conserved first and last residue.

CDR3: CASSLGWGNIQYF; J: TRBJ2-4; V: TRBV5-1
CDR3: CASSSPLGGNGYTF; J: TRBJ1-2; V: TRBV28
CDR3: CASSLPTSTTDTQYF; J: TRBJ2-3; V: TRBV7-2
CDR3: CASSVTGGGHIQYF; J: TRBJ2-4; V: TRBV28
CDR3: CASSETTGGDYGYTF; J: TRBJ1-2; V: TRBV7-2
CDR3: CASSRGGAGGELFF; J: TRBJ2-2; V: TRBV6-5
CDR3: CASSETSYSNQPQHF; J: TRBJ1-5; V: TRBV9
CDR3: CASSLRGTSYEQYF; J: TRBJ2-7; V: TRBV5-1
CDR3: CASSVGGSYNQPQHF; J: TRBJ1-5; V: TRBV9
CDR3: CASSNPGLAGSTDTQYF; J: TRBJ2-3; V: TRBV6-6
CDR3: CASSSGQNYGYTF; J: TRBJ1-2; V: TRBV11-2
CDR3: CASSSWEGNTEAFF; J: TRBJ1-1; V: TRBV5-1
CDR3: CASGKGLYSHGELFF; J: TRBJ2-2; V: TRBV7-2
CDR3: CASSLGGGTFYEQFF; J: TRBJ2-1; V: TRBV11-2
CDR3: CASSESGGGNIQYF; J: TRBJ2-4; V: TRBV10-2
CDR3: CASSGNRGNQPQHF; J: TRBJ1-5; V: TRBV27
CDR3: CASRRGASNFYGYTF; J: TRBJ1-2; V: TRBV6-6
CDR3: CASSLPGSSSYEQYF; J: TRBJ2-7; V: TRBV5-5
CDR3: CASSQRTSGGSTEQFF; J: TRBJ2-1; V: TRBV4-2
CDR3: CASSPNRASGNTIYF; J: TRBJ1-3; V: TRBV7-2
CDR3: CASSPAGYMNTEAFF; J: TRBJ1-1; V: TRBV18
CDR3: CASSRIAGGLKQETQYF; J: TRBJ2-5; V: TRBV5-1
CDR3: CASSLGGTSANEQFF; J: TRBJ2-1; V: TRBV7-2
CDR3: CASRQGSVSEKLFF; J: TRBJ1-4; V: TRBV12-3/TRBV12-4
CDR3: CASRPNRDSNYGYTF; J: TRBJ1-2; V: TRBV19
CDR3: CASSPRPDRGGLALAKNIQYF; J: TRBJ2-4; V: TRBV12-3/TRBV12-4
CDR3: CASSINSGNTIYF; J: TRBJ1-3; V: TRBV12-3/TRBV12-4
CDR3: CSARLRDTNSPLHF; J: TRBJ1-6; V: TRBV20-1
CDR3: CASSAGQVYYEQYF; J: TRBJ2-7; V: TRBV7-2